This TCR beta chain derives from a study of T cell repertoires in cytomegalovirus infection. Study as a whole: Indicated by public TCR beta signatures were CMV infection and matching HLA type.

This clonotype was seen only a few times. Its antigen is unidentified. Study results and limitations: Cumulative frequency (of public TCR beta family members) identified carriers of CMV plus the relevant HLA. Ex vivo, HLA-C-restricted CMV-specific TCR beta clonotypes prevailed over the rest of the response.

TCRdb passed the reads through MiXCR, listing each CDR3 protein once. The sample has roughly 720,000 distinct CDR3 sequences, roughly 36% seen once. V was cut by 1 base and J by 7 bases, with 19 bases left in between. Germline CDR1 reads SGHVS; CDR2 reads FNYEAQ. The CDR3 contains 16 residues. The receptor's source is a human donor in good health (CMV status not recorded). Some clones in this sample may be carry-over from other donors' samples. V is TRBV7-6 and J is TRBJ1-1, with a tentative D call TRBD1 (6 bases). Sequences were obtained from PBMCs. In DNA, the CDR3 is TGTGCCAGCAGCTTAGTGACAGGAACAGGCAAACTTGAAGCTTTCTTT. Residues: CASSLVTGTGKLEAFF.